Following are 32 T cell receptor beta chains from one sample sequenced in a study of molecular identifiers for immune sequencing clone quantification. TCRdb recomputed calls from the PCR reads with MiXCR, one row per CDR3 protein. The sample has some 320,000 distinct CDR3 sequences; 20% to 25% are singletons. Specimen: naive CD8+ T cells from blood, with Jurkat cell RNA spiked in. The subset here: FACS-sorted CD8+CD4-CCR7+CD45RA+ naive T cells. The receptors come from a human donor in good health. Some libraries in this study had Jurkat cell RNA spiked in.

Concerning this clonotype itself: A clone one base away is much larger, so this may be a read error. The chain employs TRBV5-1 and TRBJ2-1, with D perhaps being TRBD1 or TRBD2 (6 bases each). The CDR3 spans 15 residues. Germline V gene sequence: CDR1 SGHRS, CDR2 YFSETQ. V was trimmed by 1 base and J by 9 bases, leaving 17 bases between them. The CDR3 reads CASSLTEGGYAEQFF. CDR3 DNA: TGCGCCAGCAGCTTGACTGAAGGGGGGTACGCTGAGCAGTTCTTC.

Details on this clonotype: This clone may be a read error of a much larger clone one base away. The chain has TRBV7-6 and TRBJ1-6; no reliable D call. The CDR3 is 16 amino acids. Trimming took 5 bases from V and 0 from J, leaving 11 bases between them. The germline V gene encodes CDR1 SGHVS and CDR2 FNYEAQ. The CDR3 sequence: CASSPEQSSYNSPLHF. The CDR3 coding sequence is TGTGCCAGCAGCCCCGAGCAAAGCTCCTATAATTCACCCCTCCACTTT.

The CDR3 nucleotides are TGTGCCAGCAGCTCGACTAGCTCCTACGAGCAGTACTTC. This encodes CASSSTSSYEQYF. The chain recombines TRBV7-3 with TRBJ2-7; tentatively, D is TRBD2 (6 bases). The CDR3 totals 13 residues. V was shortened by 4 bases and J by 0 bases, with 7 bases between the two germline ends. Germline V gene lookup returns CDR1 SGHTA and CDR2 FQGTGA.

This clonotype has more than one count but fewer than ten. V usage is TRBV7-2 and J usage is TRBJ1-5; D is uncertain. The CDR3 is made up of 12 amino acids. Trimming shortened V by 4 bases and J by 4 bases, and 5 bases separated the two germline ends. Germline lookup yields CDR1 SGHTA and CDR2 FQGNSA. Here the CDR3 DNA reads TGTGCCAGCAGCTACGTAAATCAGCCCCAGCATTTT. Protein product: CASSYVNQPQHF.

A few counts support this clonotype. J is TRBJ1-4 and V is TRBV20-1; perhaps TRBD1 as D (5 bases). This CDR3 spans 14 amino acids. Looked up from germline, CDR1 is DFQATT and CDR2 is SNEGSKA (reference sequence). V lost 5 bases and J 8 bases, leaving 18 bases between the germline ends. CDR3 DNA sequence: TGCAGTGCTGTGATTCAGACAGAGTTGGAAAAACTGTTTTTT. This translates into CSAVIQTELEKLFF.

As to this clonotype: Since a much larger clone is just one base distant, this may be a read error. Because the CDR3 is missing its conserved closing phenylalanine or tryptophan, this is likely a read error. This chain links TRBV5-6 with TRBJ2-7, with unresolved D. This CDR3 is built from 12 residues. Trimming left V 0 bases short and J 5 bases short, with 6 bases between. Germline V gene data show CDR1 as SGHDT and CDR2 as YYEEEE. CDR3 in DNA: TGTGCCAGCAGCTTGGGGGCCAACGAGCAGTACCTC. This gives the protein CASSLGANEQYL.

This clonotype has a count of ten or more. This chain links TRBV5-6 with TRBJ2-7; 10 bases line up with TRBD1. J was trimmed by 4 bases and V by 4 bases; bases with no gene match: 5. Germline V gene lookup returns CDR1 SGHDT and CDR2 YYEEEE. This CDR3 comprises 14 residues. CDR3 protein: CASSPGQGIYEQYF. The CDR3 DNA reads TGTGCCAGCAGCCCGGGACAGGGGATTTACGAGCAGTACTTC.

For this clonotype: This may arise from a read error, as a much more abundant clone is one base away. Given the absence of the conserved phenylalanine or tryptophan at the CDR3 end, a read error is likely. The chain has TRBV4-1 and TRBJ1-1; 9 positions match TRBD1. This CDR3 is 16 amino acids long. Per the germline V gene, CDR1 is MGHRA and CDR2 is YSYEKL. Germline trimming cut 0 bases from V and 5 bases from J; bases unmatched to any gene: 7. The CDR3 protein is CASSQDGTGIWTEAFL. In DNA form, the CDR3 reads TGCGCCAGCAGCCAAGACGGGACAGGGATTTGGACTGAAGCTTTCTTA.

This clonotype was detected only a few times. This chain links TRBV2 with TRBJ2-5; 13 bases are shared with TRBD2. The CDR3 covers 17 residues. Per the germline V gene, CDR1 is SNHLY and CDR2 is FYNNEI. Losses at the gene ends were 2 bases for V and 3 bases for J; bases not matched to a gene: 6. Written as DNA, the CDR3 is TGTGCCAGCAGTGAATTCACGGGACTAGCGGGGAAAGAGACCCAGTACTTC. Translated: CASSEFTGLAGKETQYF.

This clonotype has ten or more counts. V gene TRBV29-1 combines with J gene TRBJ2-1, with 8 positions matching TRBD2. After removal of 6 bases from V and 4 bases from J, the junction contained 8 bases not matched to a gene. Germline V gives CDR1 SQVTM, CDR2 ANQGSEA. The CDR3 covers 14 residues. CDR3 protein: CSVPGLAGYNEQFF. The CDR3 bases are TGCAGCGTCCCCGGACTAGCAGGATACAATGAGCAGTTCTTC.

Only a few counts were recorded for this clonotype. The DNA of the CDR3 is TGTGCTAGTGGTTTTAAGACCTACACCTCCTACAATGAGCAGTTCTTC. Translation: CASGFKTYTSYNEQFF. The chain recombines TRBV12-5 with TRBJ2-1, with D unclear. CDR1 LGHNT and CDR2 FRNRAP come from the germline V gene. V lost 3 bases and J lost 0, with 12 bases in between. The CDR3 extends over 16 amino acids.

The V call is TRBV18, the J call TRBJ2-1; 13 bases are a match to TRBD2. Germline-derived CDR1 and CDR2 are KGHSH and LQKENI. The CDR3 spans 18 residues. V lost 3 bases, J lost 4 bases, and 9 bases stayed unmatched. CDR3 sequence (DNA): TGTGCCAGCTCACCTTCGATTCCGACTAGCGGGAGGTACAATGAGCAGTTCTTC. It encodes CASSPSIPTSGRYNEQFF.

This clonotype was seen many times. V is TRBV28 and J is TRBJ2-5, with D tentatively TRBD2 (6 bases). V was shortened by 5 bases and J by 2 bases, with 12 bases between the two germline ends. Germline CDR1 reads MDHEN; CDR2 reads SYDVKM. The length of the CDR3 is 14 residues. The CDR3 protein is CASSTRGNQETQYF. CDR3 DNA: TGTGCCAGCAGTACCCGGGGGAATCAAGAGACCCAGTACTTC.

This clonotype was counted at least ten times. The chain uses TRBV2 and TRBJ2-5, with D unresolved. The germline CDR1 and CDR2 sequences are SNHLY and FYNNEI. Trimming stripped 0 bases from V and 5 bases from J, with 10 bases between. CDR3 length: 14 residues. The CDR3 loop reads CASSEAQEQETQYF. The DNA for the CDR3 is TGTGCCAGCAGTGAAGCCCAGGAGCAGGAGACCCAGTACTTC.

Points on this clonotype: This may stem from a read error, because a much larger clone lies one nucleotide away. Since no conserved phenylalanine or tryptophan closes the CDR3, a read error is the likely cause. V gene TRBV9 combines with J gene TRBJ1-1; D is possibly TRBD1 (6 bases). V lost 3 bases to trimming and J lost 4 bases, with 13 bases between them. This CDR3 spans 14 amino acids. Germline values: CDR1 SGDLS, CDR2 YYNGEE. The CDR3, as DNA: TGTGCCAGCAGCGCGGGGGCCGGGCCCACTGAAGCTTTCCTT. This translates into CASSAGAGPTEAFL.

At least ten counts were recorded for this clonotype. The chain employs TRBV27 and TRBJ1-5, with 7 bases aligning to TRBD1. The V gene's germline CDR1 is MNHEY and CDR2 SMNVEV (reference sequence). V shed 5 bases and J 5 bases; nucleotides not matched to a gene: 6. There are 14 residues in the CDR3. Written as DNA, the CDR3 is TGTGCCAGCAGTCCGGACAGGAATTATCAGCCCCAGCATTTT. This translates into CASSPDRNYQPQHF.

A few counts support this clonotype. The gene calls are TRBV6-1 and TRBJ1-5; perhaps TRBD1 as D (5 bases). The germline gives CDR1 MNHNS, CDR2 SASEGT. This CDR3 region has 16 residues. The ends were cut back, 2 bases at V and 0 bases at J, with 11 bases in the middle. The CDR3 sequence is CASSEWGGYSNQPQHF. CDR3 nucleotides: TGTGCCAGCAGTGAATGGGGGGGGTATAGCAATCAGCCCCAGCATTTT.

CDR3 sequence reads: CSASAGGSTDTQYF. In nucleotides, the CDR3 is TGCAGTGCTAGCGCGGGGGGTAGCACAGATACGCAGTATTTT. The genes are TRBV20-1 and TRBJ2-3; 8 nucleotides match TRBD2. Germline V gene data show CDR1 as DFQATT and CDR2 as SNEGSKA (reference sequence). The V segment lost 3 bases and the J segment 0 bases; nucleotides outside the gene matches: 2. CDR3 length: 14 amino acids.

A note on this clonotype: A much larger clonotype is one base distant, so this may be a read error. The CDR3, as DNA: TGTGGCAGCATCTCAAACACTGAAGCTTTCTTT. This sequence encodes CGSISNTEAFF. The chain links TRBV6-5 to TRBJ1-1; unclear D gene. Germline CDR1 is MNHEY and CDR2 is SVGAGI. This CDR3 spans 11 amino acids.

This clonotype was detected many times. The CDR3 region is CASSLAQPLAGVTDTQYF. The CDR3 DNA reads TGTGCCAGCAGCTTAGCTCAACCATTAGCGGGGGTTACAGATACGCAGTATTTT. This sequence joins TRBV7-8 and TRBJ2-3; 9 bases match TRBD2. CDR3 length equals 18 residues. Germline CDR1 SGHVS, CDR2 FQNEAQ. J lost 3 bases, V lost 0 bases, and 10 bases had no gene match.

A few counts support this clonotype. Possible read error: a much larger clone is one base away. A read error is likely, as this CDR3 ends without the conserved phenylalanine or tryptophan. The chain combines TRBV12-3 or TRBV12-4 with TRBJ1-6, with 7 bases that match TRBD1. The CDR3 contains 15 residues. After removal of 5 bases from V and 9 bases from J, the junction contained 10 bases not matched to a gene. The CDR3 bases are TGTGCCAGCAGTCCGTCGACAGGGATACTTTCACCCCTCCACCTT. Protein: CASSPSTGILSPLHL.

This clonotype was seen at least ten times. This chain uses TRBV7-9 with TRBJ1-4; D uncertain. Germline CDR1 is SEHNR and CDR2 is FQNEAQ (reference sequence). The V gene lost 7 bases and the J gene lost 1 base, with 19 bases spanning the gap. This CDR3 has 17 amino acids. DNA of the CDR3: TGTGCCAGCAAGCTTACCGGGAATGGGATAACTAATGAAAAACTGTTTTTT. Protein sequence: CASKLTGNGITNEKLFF.

This clonotype was picked up many times. J is TRBJ2-7 and V is TRBV5-1; 12 positions agree with TRBD1. Germline-derived CDR1 and CDR2 are SGHRS and YFSETQ. The CDR3 loop spans 14 amino acids. V was pared by 4 bases and J by 7 bases, with 6 bases of the junction left unmatched. CDR3 in amino acids: CASSLGQGAHEQYF. The CDR3 nucleotides read TGCGCCAGCAGCCTGGGACAGGGGGCGCATGAGCAGTACTTC.

Note on this clonotype: This sequence may be a read error, since a much larger clone differs from it by one base. The chain is built from TRBV4-3 and TRBJ1-1; D gene unclear. From germline, CDR1 is LGHNA and CDR2 YSLEER. The CDR3 consists of 15 residues. The DNA of the CDR3 is TGCGCCGGCAGCCAAGTGCCGGGAGTGTTGACTGAAGCTTTCTTT. Translation gives CAGSQVPGVLTEAFF.

The chain uses TRBV4-1 and TRBJ1-5; the D is unclear. The CDR3 covers 16 residues. Germline V gives CDR1 MGHRA, CDR2 YSYEKL. V was pared by 0 bases and J by 0 bases, with 9 bases between. CDR3 in DNA: TGCGCCAGCAGCCAAGACTACGGGGATAGCAATCAGCCCCAGCATTTT. Amino acid sequence: CASSQDYGDSNQPQHF.

This clonotype has more than one count but fewer than ten. The V and J genes are TRBV20-1 and TRBJ2-3, with D possibly TRBD1 on 5 matching bases. CDR1 is DFQATT, CDR2 SNEGSKA, per germline (reference sequence). This CDR3 is 14 amino acids long. Trimming shortened V by 3 bases and J by 5 bases, and 15 bases separated the two germline ends. The CDR3: CSASGSKQGDTQYF. The DNA for the CDR3 is TGCAGTGCTAGCGGGTCGAAGCAGGGAGATACGCAGTATTTT.

This clonotype was counted at least ten times. The V call is TRBV12-3 or TRBV12-4, the J call TRBJ2-2; 9 bases are a match to TRBD1. The V and J ends lost 3 bases and 0 bases, in that order; junction bases with no gene match: 5. The CDR3 runs to 17 residues. DNA for the CDR3: TGTGCCAGCAGTTTTCCGGGACAGGGCACGAACACCGGGGAGCTGTTTTTT. The encoded protein is CASSFPGQGTNTGELFF.

A remark on this clonotype: The germline gene is not matched at one end of the junction; a read error may be the cause. V and J are TRBV30 and TRBJ1-1; 8 nucleotides line up with TRBD1. This CDR3 comprises 13 residues. CDR1 GTSNPN and CDR2 SVGIG come from the germline V gene (reference sequence). CDR3 in DNA: TGTGCCTGGATCAACAGGGGGACGGCTGAAGCTCTCTTT. It translates to CAWINRGTAEALF.

This clonotype was seen ten or more times. The gene calls are TRBV4-1 and TRBJ2-5; D is perhaps TRBD2 (6 bases). Per the germline V gene, CDR1 is MGHRA and CDR2 is YSYEKL. Trimming shortened V by 3 bases and J by 7 bases, and 15 bases separated the two germline ends. CDR3 length: 14 amino acids. CDR3 in amino acids: CASSHGGDPATQYF. The CDR3 DNA reads TGCGCCAGCAGCCACGGCGGGGACCCGGCGACCCAGTACTTC.

Points on this clonotype: With a much larger clone just one base away, this may be a read error. V is TRBV5-3 and J is TRBJ2-7; 7 positions match TRBD2. TRBV5-3 is sorted into the ORF group, with uncertain function. The CDR3 runs to 13 residues. CDR3: CASSWEGIYEQYF. As DNA, the CDR3 is TGTGCCAGCAGCTGGGAGGGGATCTACGAGCAGTACTTC.

This clonotype showed up many times. J is TRBJ1-1 and V is TRBV10-3; unclear D gene. CDR1 is ENHRY and CDR2 is SYGVKD in the germline V gene. The germline V and J ends were trimmed by 4 bases and 4 bases, with 7 bases remaining between them. The CDR3 is made up of 12 amino acids. The CDR3, as DNA: TGTGCCATCAGTGGGCCAGGCACTGAAGCTTTCTTT. Translation: CAISGPGTEAFF.

Points on this clonotype: This may be a read error: a much more frequent sequence differs by one nucleotide. The rearrangement joins TRBV28 to TRBJ2-3; D gene uncertain. Germline CDR1 reads MDHEN; CDR2 reads SYDVKM. V lost 3 bases and J lost 6, with 13 bases in between. The CDR3 totals 14 residues. In DNA form, the CDR3 reads TGTGCCAGCAGTTTTGCCTGGTCCACGGATACGCAGTATTTT. This codes for CASSFAWSTDTQYF.